The 20 T cell receptor beta chains reported below all come from one sample, sequenced in a study of blood T cell repertoires in COVID-19 (dated by TCRdb to 2018 to 2020). The library was prepared using the immunoSEQ multiplex PCR assay. TCRdb limited this immuneACCESS table to in-frame rearrangements with V and J called. A share of clones is missing; checked studies link under half to unresolved V genes, and the rest is unexplained. In this sample the table shows approximately 220,000 clones, over 70% of which occur a single time. Clones ranked in the top ten supply around 25% of the sample. The specimen was peripheral blood. These receptors all come from a man aged 40-55 years with acute or convalescent COVID-19.

This sequence joins TRBV2 and TRBJ1-2, with TRBD1 matching 7 bases. The CDR3 has 13 residues. Germline assignment: CDR1 SNHLY and CDR2 FYNNEI. Germline trimming cut 6 bases from V and 1 base from J; bases unmatched to any gene: 2. In DNA form, the CDR3 reads TGTGCCAGCAGGGGGGACAGTAACTATGGCTACACCTTC. Translated: CASRGDSNYGYTF.

The chain is built from TRBV6-4 and TRBJ2-2, with 11 bases identical to TRBD2. The germline CDR1 and CDR2 sequences are MRHNA and SNTAGT. This CDR3 has 17 residues. V lost 2 bases to trimming and J lost 8 bases; unmatched junction nucleotides: 10. CDR3 residues: CASSDASGRYGGGELFF. CDR3 DNA: TGTGCCAGCAGTGACGCTAGCGGGAGGTACGGGGGTGGGGAGCTGTTTTTT.

The J gene is TRBJ2-7, the V gene TRBV15, with 10 bases identical to TRBD2. This CDR3 comprises 14 residues. After removal of 5 bases from V and 2 bases from J, the junction contained 3 bases not matched to a gene. The germline V gene has CDR1 LNHNV and CDR2 YYDKDF (reference sequence). The CDR3 nucleotides are TGTGCCACCAGCTCCGGGACTAGCGCCTACGAGCAGTACTTC. This codes for CATSSGTSAYEQYF.

This chain uses TRBV10-3 with TRBJ1-5; TRBD1 agrees at 7 bases. Looked up from germline, CDR1 is ENHRY and CDR2 is SYGVKD. V shed 10 bases and J 4 bases; nucleotides not matched to a gene: 10. The CDR3 loop spans 14 amino acids. CDR3: CATGTDRRNQPQHF. The CDR3 region has the DNA TGTGCCACGGGTACGGACAGGCGGAATCAGCCCCAGCATTTT.

The rearrangement links TRBV19 to TRBJ2-7, with D possibly TRBD1 on 6 matching bases. CDR1 and CDR2 (germline): LNHDA, SQIVND (reference sequence). The V end was cut by 6 bases, the J end by 5 bases, with 23 bases between. The CDR3 runs 16 residues. The CDR3 sequence: CASSPTPQTGYNEQYF. CDR3 nucleotide sequence: TGTGCCAGTAGCCCTACGCCCCAGACAGGATATAACGAGCAGTACTTC.

This chain uses TRBV5-4 with TRBJ1-1, with a possible D match to TRBD1 (6 bases). Germline lookup yields CDR1 SGHNT and CDR2 YYREEE (reference sequence). Deletions cut 3 bases from V and 2 bases from J, with 11 bases between. CDR3 size: 14 residues. The CDR3 DNA reads as TGTGCCAGCAGCTCCAGGGGCTCCAACACTGAAGCTTTCTTT. Amino acids: CASSSRGSNTEAFF. The whole variable domain, remainder taken from reference TRBV5-4 and TRBJ1-1, is ETGVTQSPTHLIKTRGQQVTLRCSSQSGHNTVSWYQQALGQGPQFIFQYYREEENGRGNFPPRFSGLQFPNYSSELNVNALELDDSALYLCASSSRGSNTEAFFGQGTRLTVV.

The CDR3 coding sequence is TGTGCCAGCAGTTTAGAGGGGGGGGGACGGGAGGTAAGGCAGCCCCAGCATTTT. Its translation: CASSLEGGGREVRQPQHF. The V and J genes are TRBV27 and TRBJ1-5; D is possibly TRBD1 (6 bases). The CDR3 has 18 amino acids. V was shortened by 2 bases and J by 7 bases, with 24 bases between the two germline ends. Per the germline V gene, CDR1 is MNHEY and CDR2 is SMNVEV (reference sequence).

The chain combines TRBV12-3 or TRBV12-4 with TRBJ1-1; 7 positions agree with TRBD1. V was clipped by 6 bases and J by 4 bases; unmatched bases: 5. This CDR3 comprises 13 residues. The CDR3 coding sequence is TGTGCCAGCAGCCTACAGGGGACCACTGAAGCTTTCTTT. It is translated as CASSLQGTTEAFF.

This clone was seen more than once but under ten times. J is TRBJ2-1 and V is TRBV7-2, with 13 nucleotides matching TRBD2. V shed 6 bases and J 9 bases; nucleotides not matched to a gene: 8. The CDR3 sequence is 15 residues long. Germline loops: CDR1 SGHTA, CDR2 FQGNSA. The CDR3 bases are TGTGCCAGCAGGCCGTTACTAGCGGGAGGGGTTGAGCAGTTCTTC. As protein: CASRPLLAGGVEQFF.

The J gene is TRBJ2-5, the V gene TRBV5-1; maybe TRBD1 (5 bases). Germline CDR1 is SGHRS and CDR2 is YFSETQ. The CDR3 is 16 residues long. Trimming took off 2 bases at V and 0 bases at J, with 14 bases between the two ends. CDR3 amino acids: CASSLEGVYDQETQYF. In DNA form, the CDR3 reads TGCGCCAGCAGCTTAGAAGGGGTTTACGACCAAGAGACCCAGTACTTC. The variable domain in full, completed from reference TRBV5-1 and TRBJ2-5, reads KAGVTQTPRYLIKTRGQQVTLSCSPISGHRSVSWYQQTPGQGLQFLFEYFSETQRNKGNFPGRFSGRQFSNSRSEMNVSTLELGDSALYLCASSLEGVYDQETQYFGPGTRLLVL.

The genes are TRBV3-1 (or the pseudogene TRBV3-2) and TRBJ1-1; weak D call: TRBD1 (5 bases). The CDR3 extends over 16 amino acids. Germline CDR1 is LGHDT and CDR2 is YNNKEL (reference sequence). The ends were cut back, 0 bases at V and 2 bases at J, with 13 bases in the middle. CDR3 region: CASSQDLPGLNTEAFF. The CDR3, as DNA: TGTGCCAGCAGCCAAGACCTACCAGGGTTAAACACTGAAGCTTTCTTT.

This chain joins TRBV29-1 and TRBJ1-1; D gene uncertain. Per the germline V gene, CDR1 is SQVTM and CDR2 is ANQGSEA. This CDR3 has 12 residues. Deletions cut 3 bases from V and 1 base from J, with 6 bases between. As DNA, the CDR3 is TGCAGCGTTGAGCACGGGAACACTGAAGCTTTCTTT. It codes for CSVEHGNTEAFF.

This chain links TRBV7-2 with TRBJ2-7, with 7 positions matching TRBD2. The V gene's germline CDR1 is SGHTA and CDR2 FQGNSA. Trimming cost V 2 bases and J 3 bases; bases outside gene matches: 7. The CDR3 runs to 15 residues. CDR3 in amino acids: CASSLSGGGSYEQYF. The CDR3 DNA sequence: TGTGCCAGCAGCTTATCGGGCGGCGGGAGCTACGAGCAGTACTTC.

The chain employs TRBV5-4 and TRBJ2-5; 7 bases line up with TRBD2. Germline V gene sequence: CDR1 SGHNT, CDR2 YYREEE (reference sequence). CDR3 length: 16 amino acids. The junction had 13 bases not matched to a gene; V was cut back by 4 bases and J by 4 bases. CDR3 coding DNA: TGTGCCAGCAGCCCCGGGGGGTGGCGGAGAGCAGAGACCCAGTACTTC. Translating gives CASSPGGWRRAETQYF.

Here the CDR3 reads CAIRGDSNQPQHF. CDR3 DNA sequence: TGTGCCATCAGAGGGGATAGCAATCAGCCCCAGCATTTT. The J gene is TRBJ1-5, the V gene TRBV10-3; maybe TRBD1 (5 bases). The V end lost 6 bases, the J end lost 0 bases, and 6 bases lay between the germline ends. Germline values: CDR1 ENHRY, CDR2 SYGVKD. The CDR3 runs 13 residues.

This clone showed up just once. The genes are TRBV9 and TRBJ1-2; weak D call: TRBD1 (6 bases). V was pared by 3 bases and J by 2 bases, with 14 bases between. The CDR3 extends over 15 amino acids. Per the germline V gene, CDR1 is SGDLS and CDR2 is YYNGEE. The DNA of the CDR3 is TGTGCCAGCAGCGCCTCCCTTCAGGGGAACTATGGCTACACCTTC. Translated, it gives CASSASLQGNYGYTF.

This clone was seen a single time. The chain carries TRBV13 and TRBJ1-4; 9 bases map to TRBD1. This CDR3 is 16 amino acids long. Germline lookup yields CDR1 PRHDT and CDR2 FYEKMQ (reference sequence). V lost 0 bases, J lost 8 bases, and 7 bases stayed unmatched. The CDR3 region has the DNA TGTGCCAGCAGCTTAGGCCAGGGACAGGGTCTAGAAAAACTGTTTTTT. Its translation: CASSLGQGQGLEKLFF.

This clone was observed once. CDR3 residues: CASSLSGGYTEAFF. CDR3 nucleotide sequence: TGCGCCAGCAGCTTGTCCGGCGGGTACACTGAAGCTTTCTTT. The rearrangement joins TRBV5-1 to TRBJ1-1; D call uncertain. Germline V gene lookup returns CDR1 SGHRS and CDR2 YFSETQ. V lost 1 base, J lost 3 bases, and 10 bases lay in between. The CDR3 sequence is 14 residues long.

This chain joins TRBV18 and TRBJ1-1; TRBD1 agrees at 8 bases. V was pared by 3 bases and J by 7 bases, with 7 bases of the junction left unmatched. This CDR3 spans 14 amino acids. Germline CDR1 KGHSH, CDR2 LQKENI. CDR3 in DNA: TGTGCCAGCTCACCGGGACAGGAACTGTATGAAGCTTTCTTT. Translated, it gives CASSPGQELYEAFF.

This chain connects TRBV5-8 to TRBJ2-3, with 12 bases aligning to TRBD2. CDR1 SGHTS and CDR2 YDEGEE come from the germline V gene. V was pared by 3 bases and J by 1 base, with 3 bases of the junction left unmatched. This CDR3 is 16 amino acids long. The DNA for the CDR3 is TGTGCCAGCAGCTCCCGACTAGCGGGGGGCACAGATACGCAGTATTTT. This translates into CASSSRLAGGTDTQYF.